Each of the 8 T cell receptor beta chains below was sequenced from the same sample in a study of shared clonotypes between healthy human individuals. Data came from immunoSEQ multiplex PCR; TCRdb stores just in-frame clones and leaves some out. The table has about 1.1 million clones, about four fifths seen once. Sequencing was performed on memory CD4+ T cells from PBMCs. Subset given: CD45RA-negative fraction. These receptors all stem from a man aged 18 to 30 in good health. Some clones in this sample may be carry-over from other donors' samples.

This clone came up once. The chain uses TRBV7-3 and TRBJ2-7, with 13 bases fitting TRBD2. Trimming cost V 5 bases and J 5 bases; bases outside gene matches: 6. Germline V lookup: CDR1 SGHTA, CDR2 FQGTGA. The CDR3 has 15 amino acids. CDR3 sequence (DNA): TGTGCCAGCAGCCAATCGGGGACTAGCGGGGACGAGCAGTACTTC. As protein: CASSQSGTSGDEQYF.

This sequence joins TRBV11-3 and TRBJ2-2; no firm D call. V was pared by 3 bases and J by 1 base, with 6 bases between. CDR1 and CDR2 (germline): SGHNT, YENEEA. This CDR3 region has 14 residues. DNA for the CDR3: TGTGCCAGCAGCTTGACCGGGAACACCGGGGAGCTGTTTTTT. This gives the protein CASSLTGNTGELFF.

The chain couples TRBV7-8 to TRBJ2-2, with 8 nucleotides matching TRBD2. CDR1 SGHVS and CDR2 FQNEAQ come from the germline V gene. Germline trimming cut 8 bases from V and 4 bases from J; bases unmatched to any gene: 12. This CDR3 has 16 residues. In DNA, the CDR3 is TGTGCCAGCCGGGTTAGCGGGACGGGGGTCACCGGGGAGCTGTTTTTT. The encoded protein is CASRVSGTGVTGELFF.

The rearrangement joins TRBV15 to TRBJ1-2; TRBD1 matches 9 bases. Germline loops: CDR1 LNHNV, CDR2 YYDKDF (reference sequence). V trimming: 1 base; J trimming: 3 bases; junction bases outside the gene matches: 3. CDR3 length equals 15 residues. This chain's CDR3 is CATSRGGQGYYGYTF. CDR3 coding DNA: TGTGCCACCAGCAGAGGCGGACAGGGGTACTATGGCTACACCTTC.

This chain links TRBV15 with TRBJ2-7, with a possible D match to TRBD2 (6 bases). The CDR3 has 11 residues. Germline V lookup: CDR1 LNHNV, CDR2 YYDKDF (reference sequence). Between the trimmed V and J ends, which lost 8 bases and 6 bases, there was a span of 11 bases. CDR3 coding DNA: TGTGCCACCCGTTGGGAGGCCGAGCAGTACTTC. Its translation is CATRWEAEQYF.

The rearrangement links TRBV29-1 to TRBJ1-1; D is unclear. In germline, CDR1 is SQVTM, CDR2 ANQGSEA. The CDR3 is made up of 11 amino acids. Trimming shortened V by 2 bases and J by 4 bases, and 5 bases separated the two germline ends. The DNA of the CDR3 is TGCAGCGTTGAACCCAGCACTGAAGCTTTCTTT. Translated, it gives CSVEPSTEAFF.

This clone showed up just a few times. The V gene is TRBV2, the J gene TRBJ1-2; perhaps TRBD1 as D (5 bases). Germline loops: CDR1 SNHLY, CDR2 FYNNEI. This CDR3 contains 15 residues. Trimming took 7 bases from V and 4 from J, leaving 19 bases between them. The CDR3 DNA reads as TGTGCCAGCACGATTGACCAGGGAAAGAGCTATGGCTACACCTTC. It specifies CASTIDQGKSYGYTF.

This clone was recorded a few times. CDR3 region: CASSPRLGALGYGYTF. The CDR3 DNA sequence: TGTGCCAGCAGCCCAAGGCTCGGGGCGTTGGGCTATGGCTACACCTTC. J is TRBJ1-2 and V is TRBV28; possible D gene TRBD1, 5 bases. Germline-derived CDR1 and CDR2 are MDHEN and SYDVKM. The CDR3 has 16 amino acids. V was cut by 6 bases and J by 4 bases, with 21 bases left in between.